The clone carrying this T cell receptor beta chain was seen just once. Time point meaning: peripheral blood 6 weeks after treatment start. The repertoire was sequenced with immunoSEQ multiplex PCR; TCRdb's copy has only in-frame clones and lacks some. The sample lists 80,000 to 95,000 clones; roughly 80% were seen once. This sample was taken from a study of PD-L1 blockade in urothelial cancer. CDR1 is SGHTA, CDR2 FQGTGA, per germline. V lost 5 bases, J lost 7 bases, and 5 bases stayed unmatched. This CDR3 region has 15 residues. The chain uses TRBV7-3 and TRBJ2-3, with 14 bases lining up with TRBD2. The receptor was derived from a man in his 70s with urothelial cancer. The material sequenced was PBMCs, taken around atezolizumab (anti-PD-L1) treatment. CDR3 protein: CASSPGTSGSHTQYF. For the CDR3, the DNA is TGTGCCAGCAGCCCGGGGACTAGCGGGAGTCATACGCAGTATTTT.